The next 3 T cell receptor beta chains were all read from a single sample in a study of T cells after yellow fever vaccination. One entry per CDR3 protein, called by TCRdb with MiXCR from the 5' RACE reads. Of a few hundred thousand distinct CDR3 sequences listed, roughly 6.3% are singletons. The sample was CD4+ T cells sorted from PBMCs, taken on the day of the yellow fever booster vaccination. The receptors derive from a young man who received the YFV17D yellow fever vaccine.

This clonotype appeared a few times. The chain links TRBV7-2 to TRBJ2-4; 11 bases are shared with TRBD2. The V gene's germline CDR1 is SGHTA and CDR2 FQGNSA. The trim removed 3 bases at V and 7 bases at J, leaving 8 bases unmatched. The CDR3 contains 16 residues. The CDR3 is CASSFSGRAGRNIQYF. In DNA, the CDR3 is TGTGCCAGCAGCTTTAGCGGGAGGGCCGGGCGGAACATTCAGTACTTC.

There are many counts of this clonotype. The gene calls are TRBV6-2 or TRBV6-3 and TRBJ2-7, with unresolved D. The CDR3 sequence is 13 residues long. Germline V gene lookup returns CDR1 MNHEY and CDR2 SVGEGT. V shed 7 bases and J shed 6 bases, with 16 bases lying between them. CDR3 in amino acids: CASTKLSPGEQYF. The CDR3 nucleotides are TGTGCCAGCACCAAATTGTCCCCCGGCGAGCAGTACTTC.

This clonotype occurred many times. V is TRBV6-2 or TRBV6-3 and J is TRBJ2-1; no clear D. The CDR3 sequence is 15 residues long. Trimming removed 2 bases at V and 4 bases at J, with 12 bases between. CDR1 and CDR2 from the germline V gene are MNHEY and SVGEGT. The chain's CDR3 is CASSYGKSRYNEQFF. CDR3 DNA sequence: TGTGCCAGCAGTTACGGGAAGTCCCGGTACAATGAGCAGTTCTTC.